This T cell receptor beta chain was recorded in a study of cytomegalovirus exposure and HLA in healthy donors. CDR1 and CDR2 from the germline V gene are SGHAT and FQNNGV. V gave up 1 base and J gave up 7 bases, with 8 bases separating them. The CDR3 has 12 residues. Regarding the study as a whole: Several of the most significant clusters appeared, in a later analysis, to be linked to common viral pathogens. Upon later analysis, TCR association rates were observed to vary by HLA locus, being highest for DRB1 and lowest for HLA-C. Among TCR beta chains of equal frequency, HLA-associated ones were more clonally expanded in a later analysis. It was approximately 150 TCR beta chains that were listed as cytomegalovirus-associated.

Note on this clone: Its target is not known.

The PCR made use of 60 Vbeta and 13 Jbeta primers. Sequencing was performed with immunoSEQ multiplex PCR; in TCRdb, only in-frame clones are kept and a portion is missing. The specimen's table records roughly 50,000 clones. The sequencing input was PBMCs. The source is a female donor in good health and CMV-seronegative. This chain joins TRBV11-2 and TRBJ2-7; D remains unclear. The DNA for the CDR3 is TGTGCCAGCAGCTTAGGCCTGCGGGAGCAGTACTTC. Residues: CASSLGLREQYF.